The 9 T cell receptor beta chains given below trace back to one sample, sequenced in a study of beta chain features in type 1 diabetes. Sequencing targeted expressed TCRB transcripts, as all isolated RNA had been reverse transcribed. TCRdb keeps only in-frame clones here, not all; method: immunoSEQ multiplex PCR. The sample yields 200,000 to 250,000 clones, approximately 10% seen once. The sequencing sample was made of central memory CD4+ T cells from blood. All receptors derive from a man between 18 and 29 years old in good health.

In this sample, this clone turned up many times. The chain links TRBV10-1 to TRBJ2-3, with 7 bases fitting TRBD1. Per germline, CDR1 WNHNN and CDR2 SYGVQD (reference sequence). The CDR3 length is 14 residues. With 3 bases clipped from V and 8 bases from J, the junction kept 8 bases outside the gene matches. The CDR3 bases are TGCGCCAGCAGTGATCACAGGGGAAGCGCTACGCAGTATTTT. Translated: CASSDHRGSATQYF.

This clone has only a few counts. The gene calls are TRBV6-1 and TRBJ2-1, with unresolved D. Germline CDR1 and CDR2: MNHNS and SASEGT. The germline V and J ends were trimmed by 8 bases and 9 bases, with 14 bases remaining between them. This CDR3 contains 12 residues. This CDR3 reads CASGDSRSEQFF. As DNA, the CDR3 is TGTGCCAGCGGCGACTCTAGGAGTGAGCAGTTCTTC.

This clone was counted between two and nine times. The gene calls are TRBV5-5 and TRBJ2-1, with 8 positions matching TRBD1. This CDR3 contains 16 residues. Trimming removed 4 bases from V and 9 bases from J; junction bases left unmatched: 15. Germline V CDR1 and CDR2: SGHKS, YYEKEE (reference sequence). Written as DNA, the CDR3 is TGTGCCAGCAGCGGCGAAAGGACAGGGATCAGCGCTGAGCAGTTCTTC. As protein: CASSGERTGISAEQFF.

This clone was counted between two and nine times. CDR3 sequence: CASSRPLAGYEQYF. CDR3 in DNA: TGTGCCAGCAGCCGTCCTCTAGCGGGCTACGAGCAGTACTTC. V usage is TRBV16 and J usage is TRBJ2-7, with 8 bases matching TRBD2. The length of the CDR3 is 14 residues. Germline V CDR1 and CDR2: KGHSY, FQNENV. J gave up 3 bases and V 4 bases, and 5 bases lay outside the gene matches.

This clone came up many times. The sample has other DNA sequences that encode this CDR3 too. V is TRBV30 and J is TRBJ1-5; tentative D call: TRBD1 (6 bases). The ends were cut back, 3 bases at V and 4 bases at J, with 13 bases in the middle. The CDR3 spans 14 residues. Looked up from germline, CDR1 is GTSNPN and CDR2 is SVGIG (reference sequence). The CDR3 bases are TGTGCCTGGAGAGGAACAGGGAATAATCAGCCCCAGCATTTT. This encodes CAWRGTGNNQPQHF.

V is TRBV28 and J is TRBJ1-4; no clear D gene. There are 13 residues in the CDR3. Germline V lookup: CDR1 MDHEN, CDR2 SYDVKM. V lost 6 bases and J lost 4, with 9 bases in between. CDR3 amino acids: CASRAGHNEKLFF. The CDR3 bases are TGTGCCAGCAGGGCAGGCCATAATGAAAAACTGTTTTTT. Using reference TRBV28 and TRBJ1-4 for the parts outside the CDR3, the full variable domain is DVKVTQSSRYLVKRTGEKVFLECVQDMDHENMFWYRQDPGLGLRLIYFSYDVKMKEKGDIPEGYSVSREKKERFSLILESASTNQTSMYLCASRAGHNEKLFFGSGTQLSVL.

Only a few counts were recorded for this clone. The V and J genes are TRBV2 and TRBJ2-5; D remains unclear. V was trimmed by 4 bases and J by 4 bases, leaving 7 bases between them. Germline lookup yields CDR1 SNHLY and CDR2 FYNNEI. This CDR3 contains 12 residues. CDR3 in amino acids: CASSVMGETQYF. DNA for the CDR3: TGTGCCAGCAGTGTCATGGGAGAGACCCAGTACTTC.

This sequence joins TRBV5-1 and TRBJ2-1; D may be TRBD2 (6 bases). Trimming took 2 bases from V and 2 from J, leaving 11 bases between them. Germline CDR1 SGHRS, CDR2 YFSETQ. The CDR3 extends over 15 amino acids. The CDR3 region is CASSLAGVAYNEQFF. The CDR3 DNA reads as TGCGCCAGCAGCTTAGCGGGTGTGGCCTACAATGAGCAGTTCTTC.

This clone has just a few counts. Additional DNA sequences in this sample encode the identical CDR3. The chain employs TRBV7-2 and TRBJ2-1; D is ambiguous. The CDR3 runs to 11 residues. The ends were cut back, 0 bases at V and 10 bases at J, with 4 bases in the middle. In germline, CDR1 is SGHTA, CDR2 FQGNSA. The CDR3 DNA is TGTGCCAGCAGCTTAGCCAACGAGCAGTTCTTC. It translates to CASSLANEQFF. The whole variable domain, filled in from reference TRBV7-2 and TRBJ2-1, reads GAGVSQSPSNKVTEKGKDVELRCDPISGHTALYWYRQSLGQGLEFLIYFQGNSAPDKSGLPSDRFSAERTGGSVSTLTIQRTQQEDSAVYLCASSLANEQFFGPGTRLTVL.